This TCR beta chain comes out of a study of blood T cell repertoires in COVID-19. The overall study: T cells, B-cell-depleted T cells, or PBMCs provided the cDNA or gDNA that served as material.

CDR1 is SGHDN and CDR2 is FVKESK in the germline V gene. The CDR3 contains 13 residues. Trimming took off 2 bases at V and 8 bases at J, with 12 bases between the two ends. Original processing methods: Amplifying reference gene primers gave estimates of nucleated cell counts. Clones were sequenced by immunoSEQ multiplex PCR, and TCRdb holds only the in-frame ones, with some missing. That table furnishes V, J and clone size, whereas the DNA furnished D and trimming. The table shows over 350,000 clones, with 86% occurring only once. The J gene is TRBJ1-2, the V gene TRBV14; D might be TRBD1 (6 bases). The TCR was taken from a woman aged 25 to 39 with active or convalescent COVID-19. Sequencing was performed on peripheral blood. As DNA, the CDR3 is TGTGCCAGCAGCCAACAACAGGGTCGAGGCTACACCTTC. Protein product: CASSQQQGRGYTF.